The 24 T cell receptor beta chains below come from one sample, sequenced in a study of CD8+CD57+ T cells in acquired aplastic anemia. An expansion of CD8+CD57+ cells by flow cytometry had been shown in patients chosen for sequencing. Researchers used genomic DNA as the template to profile TCR beta VDJ and CDR3. In TCRdb, the reads were re-called with MiXCR into one record per CDR3 protein. Of more than 150,000 distinct CDR3 sequences listed, roughly 50% are singletons. The specimen was sorted CD4+, CD8+, or CD8+CD57+ T cells (not recorded which) from PBMCs. These receptors were obtained from a human donor with aplastic anemia.

In this sample, this clonotype turned up many times. J is TRBJ2-7 and V is TRBV20-1; 10 positions match TRBD1. Per germline, CDR1 DFQATT and CDR2 SNEGSKA (reference sequence). Trimming took 6 bases from V and 7 from J; bases not matched to a gene: 15. The CDR3 extends over 15 amino acids. The CDR3 DNA reads as TGCAGTGCCACAAGCATATTGACAGGGGGCGGAGAGCAGTACTTC. It translates to CSATSILTGGGEQYF.

This chain joins TRBV12-3 or TRBV12-4 and TRBJ2-7; TRBD1 matches at 9 bases. The CDR3 covers 15 residues. J gave up 2 bases and V 5 bases, and 7 bases lay outside the gene matches. The CDR3: CASSHRDRDTYEQYF. The CDR3 nucleotides are TGTGCCAGCAGTCACCGGGACAGGGATACCTACGAGCAGTACTTC.

Ten or more counts support this clonotype. V is TRBV19 and J is TRBJ2-3; possibly TRBD1 for D (6 bases). The V gene lost 7 bases and the J gene lost 6 bases, with 14 bases spanning the gap. CDR3 length: 13 amino acids. Germline values: CDR1 LNHDA, CDR2 SQIVND (reference sequence). CDR3 nucleotides: TGTGCCAGTACACAGGGTTCGGCGGATACGCAGTATTTT. Its protein is CASTQGSADTQYF.

The chain links TRBV2 to TRBJ2-1, with D unresolved. This CDR3 contains 15 residues. V lost 5 bases and J 7 bases, leaving 18 bases between the germline ends. CDR1 and CDR2 from the germline V gene are SNHLY and FYNNEI. The CDR3 region is CASSFEWFSGNEQFF. The DNA of the CDR3 is TGTGCCAGCAGTTTCGAATGGTTCTCGGGTAATGAGCAGTTCTTC.

The chain uses TRBV15 and TRBJ1-1, with a tentative D call TRBD1 (5 bases). The V gene's germline CDR1 is LNHNV and CDR2 YYDKDF (reference sequence). The length of the CDR3 is 13 residues. V was cut by 0 bases and J by 5 bases, with 7 bases left in between. The DNA of the CDR3 is TGTGCCACCAGCAGAGATCAGGGTACTGAAGCTTTCTTT. This gives the protein CATSRDQGTEAFF.

There are many counts of this clonotype. J is TRBJ2-7 and V is TRBV20-1, with D perhaps TRBD1 (6 bases). Germline CDR1 and CDR2: DFQATT and SNEGSKA (reference sequence). This CDR3 is 14 amino acids long. V shed 1 base and J shed 2 bases, with 12 bases lying between them. The CDR3, as DNA: TGCAGTGCTAGAGTTGGGGGCAACCCCTACGAGCAGTACTTC. Protein: CSARVGGNPYEQYF.

In its sample, this clonotype was seen many times. V usage is TRBV4-1 and J usage is TRBJ2-2; perhaps TRBD1 as D (5 bases). Trimming cost V 5 bases and J 1 base, with 14 bases left between them. CDR3 size: 16 residues. Germline V gene sequence: CDR1 MGHRA, CDR2 YSYEKL. CDR3 sequence: CASSKVQGENTGELFF. The CDR3 DNA is TGCGCCAGCAGCAAAGTCCAAGGGGAGAACACCGGGGAGCTGTTTTTT.

This chain joins TRBV18 and TRBJ1-2; weak D call: TRBD1 (6 bases). The CDR3 is made up of 14 amino acids. V lost 3 bases, J lost 2 bases, and 10 bases lay in between. Germline assignment: CDR1 KGHSH and CDR2 LQKENI. The DNA for the CDR3 is TGTGCCAGCTCACCCTCACAGGGAAACTATGGCTACACCTTC. Amino acids: CASSPSQGNYGYTF.

This clonotype was seen just once. The chain is built from TRBV20-1 and TRBJ1-2; 10 nucleotides align to TRBD1. The CDR3 has 13 amino acids. Unmatched junction bases numbered 3, after V lost 5 bases and J lost 3 bases. The germline V gene has CDR1 DFQATT and CDR2 SNEGSKA (reference sequence). CDR3: CSAGTGEHYGYTF. Written as DNA, the CDR3 is TGCAGTGCTGGGACAGGGGAGCACTATGGCTACACCTTC.

This chain uses TRBV25-1 with TRBJ2-5; weak D call: TRBD1 (6 bases). Germline V gene lookup returns CDR1 MGHDK and CDR2 SYGVNS. The length of the CDR3 is 15 residues. The germline V and J ends were trimmed by 7 bases and 6 bases, with 21 bases remaining between them. CDR3 amino acids: CASTLRWGQDQTQYF. The CDR3 DNA reads as TGTGCCAGCACTCTAAGGTGGGGGCAGGACCAGACCCAGTACTTC.

The CDR3: CASTTSGVQSLGYTF. DNA of the CDR3: TGTGCCAGCACCACTAGCGGGGTTCAATCTCTTGGCTACACCTTC. This chain links TRBV2 with TRBJ1-2; D is unresolved. V was clipped by 7 bases and J by 7 bases, with 22 bases between them. Germline CDR1 SNHLY, CDR2 FYNNEI. CDR3 size: 15 residues.

The V and J genes are TRBV11-3 and TRBJ1-6; D is unresolved. In germline, CDR1 is SGHNT, CDR2 YENEEA. The CDR3 sequence is 15 residues long. Trimming stripped 0 bases from V and 1 base from J, with 4 bases between. The CDR3 DNA reads TGTGCCAGCAGCTTAGAGGGGTCCTATAATTCACCCCTCCACTTT. It codes for CASSLEGSYNSPLHF.

The table lists this clonotype with many counts. The J gene is TRBJ2-7, the V gene TRBV24-1; 7 positions agree with TRBD1. Germline CDR1 and CDR2: KGHDR and SFDVKD. The length of the CDR3 is 15 residues. V trimming: 5 bases; J trimming: 1 base; junction bases outside the gene matches: 7. The DNA for the CDR3 is TGTGCCACCAGTGCCGGACAGGAGAGGTCCTACGAGCAGTACTTC. Translation gives CATSAGQERSYEQYF.

The chain employs TRBV12-3 or TRBV12-4 and TRBJ1-2; D possibly corresponds to TRBD1 (6 bases). V was trimmed by 7 bases and J by 7 bases, leaving 19 bases between them. The CDR3 runs 14 residues. For the CDR3, the DNA is TGTGCCAGCACCAGGGGAGGGCTTGGGTGTGGCTACACCTTC. It is translated as CASTRGGLGCGYTF.

This clonotype was observed many times. The chain is built from TRBV7-9 and TRBJ2-3; no clear D. This CDR3 is built from 15 residues. Deletions cut 4 bases from V and 0 bases from J, with 11 bases between. Per germline, CDR1 SEHNR and CDR2 FQNEAQ (reference sequence). The CDR3 region has the DNA TGTGCCAGCAGCTCGGACCAATCTAGCACAGATACGCAGTATTTT. This codes for CASSSDQSSTDTQYF. The variable domain in full, with the rest retrieved from reference TRBV7-9 and TRBJ2-3, is DTGVSQNPRHKITKRGQNVTFRCDPISEHNRLYWYRQTLGQGPEFLTYFQNEAQLEKSRLLSDRFSAERPKGSFSTLEIQRTEQGDSAMYLCASSSDQSSTDTQYFGPGTRLTVL.

This chain links TRBV19 with TRBJ1-2, with D possibly TRBD1 on 5 matching bases. This CDR3 spans 18 amino acids. V shed 8 bases and J shed 6 bases, with 31 bases lying between them. Germline CDR1 is LNHDA and CDR2 is SQIVND (reference sequence). The CDR3 sequence: CASHTRGSAGNPLDGYTF. In DNA form, the CDR3 reads TGTGCCAGTCATACGAGGGGTTCGGCAGGGAATCCCTTGGATGGCTACACCTTC.

The CDR3 loop reads CSVVVTADGYTF. The CDR3 DNA follows: TGCAGCGTTGTAGTGACAGCTGATGGCTACACCTTC. The chain uses TRBV29-1 and TRBJ1-2; D might be TRBD1 (5 bases). V was trimmed by 4 bases and J by 6 bases, leaving 12 bases between them. CDR3 length: 12 residues. Germline assignment: CDR1 SQVTM and CDR2 ANQGSEA.

This clonotype was seen at least ten times. This sequence joins TRBV5-5 and TRBJ1-4, with unresolved D. Per germline, CDR1 SGHKS and CDR2 YYEKEE (reference sequence). V shed 2 bases and J shed 3 bases, with 8 bases lying between them. The CDR3 is 14 residues long. CDR3 in amino acids: CASSFGRPNEKLFF. DNA of the CDR3: TGTGCCAGCAGCTTTGGGAGGCCTAATGAAAAACTGTTTTTT.

This chain connects TRBV2 to TRBJ2-1; TRBD1 or TRBD2 may be the D gene (5 bases each). Germline V gene data show CDR1 as SNHLY and CDR2 as FYNNEI. V was cut by 8 bases and J by 8 bases, with 16 bases left in between. The CDR3 is made up of 13 amino acids. CDR3 region: CASWDHRIHEQFF. CDR3 nucleotides: TGTGCCAGCTGGGACCACCGGATCCATGAGCAGTTCTTC.

This clonotype came up a few times. This chain uses TRBV7-8 with TRBJ2-3; the D is unclear. The germline V and J ends were trimmed by 6 bases and 6 bases, with 10 bases remaining between them. The CDR3 loop spans 12 amino acids. Per germline, CDR1 SGHVS and CDR2 FQNEAQ. The CDR3 here is CASRERTDTQYF. DNA for the CDR3: TGTGCCAGCAGAGAAAGGACGGATACGCAGTATTTT.

V gene TRBV20-1 combines with J gene TRBJ2-7; D gene unclear. The V end lost 1 base, the J end lost 1 base, and 8 bases lay between the germline ends. This CDR3 comprises 13 residues. Germline V CDR1 and CDR2: DFQATT, SNEGSKA (reference sequence). CDR3: CSARVGRSYEQYF. The DNA for the CDR3 is TGCAGTGCTAGAGTGGGCAGGTCCTACGAGCAGTACTTC.

Concerning this clonotype itself: Germline and junction disagree at one end, which may indicate a read error. The V gene is TRBV20-1, the J gene TRBJ2-1; no reliable D call. The CDR3 loop spans 10 amino acids. Germline V gene sequence: CDR1 DFQATT, CDR2 SNEGSKA (reference sequence). CDR3 coding DNA: TGCGGTGCTGGTTACAATGAGCAGTTCTTC. This gives the protein CGAGYNEQFF.

This clonotype was detected many times. The J gene is TRBJ2-5, the V gene TRBV7-9; D possibly corresponds to TRBD2 (5 bases). CDR3 size: 17 residues. V gave up 2 bases and J gave up 3 bases, with 19 bases separating them. Germline V lookup: CDR1 SEHNR, CDR2 FQNEAQ (reference sequence). The chain's CDR3 is CASSLWGSGYFKETQYF. The DNA for the CDR3 is TGTGCCAGCAGCTTATGGGGTTCGGGGTATTTTAAAGAGACCCAGTACTTC.

In this sample, this clonotype turned up many times. This chain connects TRBV9 to TRBJ1-3; no clear D gene. Between the trimmed V and J ends, which lost 4 bases and 0 bases, there was a span of 14 bases. Per germline, CDR1 SGDLS and CDR2 YYNGEE. The CDR3 runs to 16 residues. The CDR3 sequence: CASSSKAASSGNTIYF. CDR3 sequence (DNA): TGTGCCAGCAGCTCAAAGGCCGCCTCCTCTGGAAACACCATATATTTT.